This T cell receptor beta chain was recovered during a study of technical replicates of blood from a handful of donors. Measured with immunoSEQ multiplex PCR; TCRdb has only the in-frame clones, and not every one. Among tens of thousands of clones listed, about 86% were seen once. The sequence derives from a human donor in good health. Some clones in this sample may be carry-over from other donors' samples. The sequenced sample consisted of PBMCs.

CDR3: CASSQGANTEAFF. CDR3 coding DNA: TGTGCCAGCTCACAGGGGGCGAACACTGAAGCTTTCTTT. The chain recombines TRBV18 with TRBJ1-1; 7 nucleotides match TRBD1. The trim removed 4 bases at V and 1 base at J, leaving 0 bases unmatched. CDR1 KGHSH and CDR2 LQKENI come from the germline V gene. This CDR3 contains 13 residues.